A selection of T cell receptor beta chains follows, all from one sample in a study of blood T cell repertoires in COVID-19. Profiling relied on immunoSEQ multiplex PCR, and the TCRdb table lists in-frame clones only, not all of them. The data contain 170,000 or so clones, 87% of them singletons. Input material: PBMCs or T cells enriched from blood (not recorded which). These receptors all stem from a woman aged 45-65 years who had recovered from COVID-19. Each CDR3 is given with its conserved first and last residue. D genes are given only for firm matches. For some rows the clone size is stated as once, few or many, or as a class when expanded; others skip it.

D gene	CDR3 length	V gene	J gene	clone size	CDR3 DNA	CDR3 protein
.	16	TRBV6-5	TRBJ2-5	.	TGTGCCAGCAGTTATGGGGGGAAAGCGGACCAAGAGACCCAGTACTTC	CASSYGGKADQETQYF
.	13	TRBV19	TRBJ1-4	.	TGTGCCAGTCGTTTGACAGATAATGAAAAACTGTTTTTT	CASRLTDNEKLFF
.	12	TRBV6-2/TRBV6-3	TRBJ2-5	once	TGTGCCAGCAGTCCATTGGGGAGATACCAGTACTTC	CASSPLGRYQYF
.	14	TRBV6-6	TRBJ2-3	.	TGTGCCAGCAGTTCCAGCGGGAGCACAGATACGCAGTATTTT	CASSSSGSTDTQYF
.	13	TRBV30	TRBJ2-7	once	TGTGCCTGCACACATGCCAGCTCCTACGAGCAGTACTTC	CACTHASSYEQYF
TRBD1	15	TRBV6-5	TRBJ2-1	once	TGTGCCAGCAGGGGAAACAGGGGGCTAAACAATGAGCAGTTCTTC	CASRGNRGLNNEQFF
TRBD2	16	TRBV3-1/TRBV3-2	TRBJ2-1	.	TGTGCCAGCAGCCAAGTTGGAGCGGGAGGTAACAATGAGCAGTTCTTC	CASSQVGAGGNNEQFF
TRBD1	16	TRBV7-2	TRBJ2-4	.	TGTGCCAGCAGCCCTCAGGGGGTTGAGGCCAAAAACATTCAGTACTTC	CASSPQGVEAKNIQYF
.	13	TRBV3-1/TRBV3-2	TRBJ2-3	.	TGTGCCAGCAGCCAGCTGGACATGAATACGCAGTATTTT	CASSQLDMNTQYF
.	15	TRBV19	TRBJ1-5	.	TGTGCCAGTAGTCCCCAACAGGGTTCCAATCAGCCCCAGCATTTT	CASSPQQGSNQPQHF
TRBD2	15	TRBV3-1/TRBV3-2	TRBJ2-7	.	TGTGCCAGCAGCCACTTAGCGGGAGGTATTTACGAGCAGTACTTC	CASSHLAGGIYEQYF
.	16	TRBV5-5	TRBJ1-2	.	TGTGCCAGCAGCTTGGGAGCCGCAGGGGATCTCTATGGCTACACCTTC	CASSLGAAGDLYGYTF
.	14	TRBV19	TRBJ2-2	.	TGTGCCAGTAGTATAGCGGTAAACACCGGGGAGCTGTTTTTT	CASSIAVNTGELFF
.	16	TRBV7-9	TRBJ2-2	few	TGTGCCAGCAGCCCCCCGACAGGCGCGAACACCGGGGAGCTGTTTTTT	CASSPPTGANTGELFF
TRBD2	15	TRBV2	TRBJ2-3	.	TGTGCCAGCAGGACTAGCGGGAGTAGCACAGATACGCAGTATTTT	CASRTSGSSTDTQYF
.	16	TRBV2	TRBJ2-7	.	TGTGCCAGCAGGGTCACCGGGATTACCCTCAGGAACGAGCAGTACTTC	CASRVTGITLRNEQYF
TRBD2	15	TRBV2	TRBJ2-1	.	TGTGCCAGCAGAAGACTAGCGGGAAGTATCAATGAGCAGTTCTTC	CASRRLAGSINEQFF
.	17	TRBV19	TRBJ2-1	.	TGTGCCAGTAGGCCCTTCCTGGCCGGAGAGGGCTACAATGAGCAGTTCTTC	CASRPFLAGEGYNEQFF
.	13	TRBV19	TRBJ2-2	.	TGTGCCAGTCGCGCCCCACCCGGGGAGGAGCTGTTTTTT	CASRAPPGEELFF
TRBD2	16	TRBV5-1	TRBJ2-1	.	TGCGCCAGCAGCCACACTAGCGGGAGTTCCTACAATGAGCAGTTCTTC	CASSHTSGSSYNEQFF
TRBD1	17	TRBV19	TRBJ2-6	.	TGTGCCAGTATAGGGGGCAGGTTACACTCTGGGGCCAACGTCCTGACTTTC	CASIGGRLHSGANVLTF
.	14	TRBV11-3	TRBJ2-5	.	TGTGCCAGCAGCTTAGCTGACAAGCAAGAGACCCAGTACTTC	CASSLADKQETQYF
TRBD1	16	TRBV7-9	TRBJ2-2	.	TGTGCCAGCAGCTATCGGACAGGGTCAAACACCGGGGAGCTGTTTTTT	CASSYRTGSNTGELFF
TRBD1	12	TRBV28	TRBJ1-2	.	TGTGCCAGCAGGGACAGGGGGCGAGGCTACACCTTC	CASRDRGRGYTF
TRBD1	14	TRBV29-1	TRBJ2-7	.	TGCAGCGTTGTAGCGACAGGGGGCTCCTACGAGCAGTACTTC	CSVVATGGSYEQYF
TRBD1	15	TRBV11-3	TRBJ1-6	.	TGTGCCAGCAGCTTAGAGACAGGGAGGAATTCACCCCTCCACTTT	CASSLETGRNSPLHF
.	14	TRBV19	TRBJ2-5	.	TGTGCCAGTAGCACAAGGGGCTTTGGGCAGACCCAGTACTTC	CASSTRGFGQTQYF
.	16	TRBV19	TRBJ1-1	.	TGTGCCAGTAGTATAGTCCGGACATGGGCGAACACTGAAGCTTTCTTT	CASSIVRTWANTEAFF
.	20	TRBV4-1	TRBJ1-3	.	TGCGCCAGCAGCCAAGAACCCCTTTTGGGGCTGGGGAACTCTGGAAACACCATATATTTT	CASSQEPLLGLGNSGNTIYF
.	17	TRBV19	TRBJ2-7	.	TGTGCCAGTATCTACCCGCCCCGCCGGAGAGGCCCCTACGAGCAGTACTTC	CASIYPPRRRGPYEQYF
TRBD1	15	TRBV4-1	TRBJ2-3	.	TGCGCCAGCAGCCAAGATTACAGGGGCGGGGATACGCAGTATTTT	CASSQDYRGGDTQYF
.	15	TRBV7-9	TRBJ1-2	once	TGTGCCAGCAGCTTAGCAGAGCTATTGGACTATGGCTACACCTTC	CASSLAELLDYGYTF
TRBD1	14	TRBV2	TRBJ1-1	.	TGTGCCAGCAGTGAACGTATCCAGACAGGGGAAGCTTTCTTT	CASSERIQTGEAFF
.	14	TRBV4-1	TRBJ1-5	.	TGCGCCAGCAGCCAAGGTATAACTAATCAGCCCCAGCATTTT	CASSQGITNQPQHF
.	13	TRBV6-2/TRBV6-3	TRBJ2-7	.	TGTGCCAGCAGTTTTGGCAGACTTTACGAGCAGTACTTC	CASSFGRLYEQYF
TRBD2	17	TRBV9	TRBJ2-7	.	TGTGCCAGCAGCGTAGGCTCTAGCGGAAACCGGGCGTACGAGCAGTACTTC	CASSVGSSGNRAYEQYF
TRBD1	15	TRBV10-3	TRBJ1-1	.	TGTGCCATCAGTGACCTGGGACAGGGGAGGACTGAAGCTTTCTTT	CAISDLGQGRTEAFF
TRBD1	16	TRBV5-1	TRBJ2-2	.	TGCGCCAGCAGCTTGAGGGCAGGGGGCCTCACCGGGGAGCTGTTTTTT	CASSLRAGGLTGELFF
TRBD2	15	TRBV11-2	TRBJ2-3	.	TGTGCCAGCAGCGCTAGCGGGAGGGGCACAGATACGCAGTATTTT	CASSASGRGTDTQYF
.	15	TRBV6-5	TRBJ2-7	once	TGTGCCAGCAGTCTGGGACTTCAACCGTCCTACGAGCAGTACTTC	CASSLGLQPSYEQYF
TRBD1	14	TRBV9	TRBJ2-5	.	TGTGCCAGCACCCGAACAGGGGGCCTGGAGACCCAGTACTTC	CASTRTGGLETQYF
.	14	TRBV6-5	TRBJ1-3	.	TGTGCCAGCAGTCATTTAATCAGTGGAAACACCATATATTTT	CASSHLISGNTIYF
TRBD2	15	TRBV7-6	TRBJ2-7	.	TGTGCCAGCAGCCCCCGGGGAGGGTCATCCTACGAGCAGTACTTC	CASSPRGGSSYEQYF
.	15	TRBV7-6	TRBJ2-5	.	TGTGCCAGCAGCTTAGTGCGGGGGCCCCAAGAGACCCAGTACTTC	CASSLVRGPQETQYF
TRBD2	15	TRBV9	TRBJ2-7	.	TGTGCCAGCAGCGTTAGGGTACTAGCGATCTACGAGCAGTACTTC	CASSVRVLAIYEQYF
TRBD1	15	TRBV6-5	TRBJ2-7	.	TGTGCCAGCCGTTCACCGAGGACAGGAAGGTACGAGCAGTACTTC	CASRSPRTGRYEQYF
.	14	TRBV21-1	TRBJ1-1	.	TGTGCCAGCAGCCCACAGGGTCGGAGCACTGAAGCTTTCTTT	CASSPQGRSTEAFF
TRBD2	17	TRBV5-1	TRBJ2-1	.	TGCGCCAGCAGCGGACCTAGCGGGAGTGGGTCCTACAATGAGCAGTTCTTC	CASSGPSGSGSYNEQFF
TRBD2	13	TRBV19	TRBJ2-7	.	TGTGCCAGTAGTACCACTAGCGTCTACGAGCAGTACTTC	CASSTTSVYEQYF
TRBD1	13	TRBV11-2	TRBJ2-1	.	TGTGCCAGCAGCTTAGGGGGACAGGGGATAGGGTTCTTC	CASSLGGQGIGFF
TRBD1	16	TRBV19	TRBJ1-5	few	TGTGCCAGTAGTCCCCAGGGAGGGGACAGGGGGCAGCCCCAGCATTTT	CASSPQGGDRGQPQHF
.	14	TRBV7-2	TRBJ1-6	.	TGTGCCAGCAGCCGGCCAGGGTGGGGTTCACCCCTCCACTTT	CASSRPGWGSPLHF